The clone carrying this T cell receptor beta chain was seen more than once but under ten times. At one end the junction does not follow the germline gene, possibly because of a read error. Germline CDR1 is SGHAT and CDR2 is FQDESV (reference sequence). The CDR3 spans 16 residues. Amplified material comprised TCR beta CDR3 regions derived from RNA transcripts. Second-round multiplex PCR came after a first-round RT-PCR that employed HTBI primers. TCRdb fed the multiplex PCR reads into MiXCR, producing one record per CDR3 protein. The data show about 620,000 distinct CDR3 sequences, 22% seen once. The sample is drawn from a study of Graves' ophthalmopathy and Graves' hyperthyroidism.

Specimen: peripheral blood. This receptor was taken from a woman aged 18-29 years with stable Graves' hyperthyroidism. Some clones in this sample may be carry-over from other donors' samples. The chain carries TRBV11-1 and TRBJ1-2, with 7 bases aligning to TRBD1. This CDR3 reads CASSPRDSFPNYGYTF. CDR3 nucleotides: TGTGCCAGCAGCCCCCGGGACAGCTTTCCTAACTATGGCTACACTTTC.